This record looks at one TCR beta chain sequence and its context. The antigen remains unidentified. The sample belongs to a study of T cell responses to AZD1222 COVID-19 vaccine. General study points: Seropositivity was recorded at baseline in only 6 or 7 AZD1222 recipients. Clonal diversity was possibly underestimated, and white British individuals and females predominated among donors.

With 2 bases removed from V and 2 bases from J, the gap between germline ends came to 6 bases. The CDR3 is made up of 13 amino acids. The germline gives CDR1 SGHVS, CDR2 FNYEAQ. Generated by immunoSEQ multiplex PCR, the TCRdb table keeps only in-frame clones and is missing some. The sample lists about 74,000 clones; roughly 88% were seen once. The origin of this receptor is an adult in good health. The specimen was peripheral blood, collected on day 0 of AZD1222 vaccination. The chain combines TRBV7-6 with TRBJ1-2; D remains ambiguous. This CDR3 reads CASSLPNNYGYTF. The CDR3 bases are TGTGCCAGCAGCTTACCGAACAACTATGGCTACACCTTC. Using reference TRBV7-6 and TRBJ1-2 for the parts outside the CDR3, the full variable domain is GAGVSQSPRYKVTKRGQDVALRCDPISGHVSLYWYRQALGQGPEFLTYFNYEAQQDKSGLPNDRFSAERPEGSISTLTIQRTEQRDSAMYRCASSLPNNYGYTFGSGTRLTVV.